This entry describes one T cell receptor beta chain. Its antigen is not identified. TCRdb processed the 5' RACE reads anew with MiXCR; each CDR3 protein has one entry. The sample holds 85,000 to 95,000 distinct CDR3 sequences, around 17% seen once. This sample is part of a study of early T cells in non-severe SARS-CoV-2 infection. Study as a whole: Investigators sequenced bulk RNA drawn from unsorted whole blood, and chains remained unpaired. Study findings and constraints: Matching with VDJdb favored anti-spike CD8 responses (missing private and CD4 specificities).

The CDR3 is 16 amino acids. CDR1 SGHRS and CDR2 YFSETQ come from the germline V gene. V lost 0 bases and J lost 5; bases outside the gene matches: 8. The V call is TRBV5-1, the J call TRBJ2-3; 8 nucleotides match TRBD2. This clonotype was obtained from an adult who was a healthcare worker with PCR-confirmed SARS-CoV-2 infection or an uninfected control (not recorded which). The sequencing used whole blood, collected at baseline. The CDR3 loop reads CASSLVSGSGEDTQYF. The CDR3 nucleotides are TGCGCCAGCAGCTTGGTCAGCGGGAGCGGCGAAGATACGCAGTATTTT.